The next 9 T cell receptor beta chains were all read from a single sample in a study of graft-versus-host responses after intestinal transplantation. No antigens are known for them. The data were produced by immunoSEQ multiplex PCR, yet TCRdb's version contains in-frame clones alone and is incomplete. The sample includes 89,000 or so clones, approximately 80% of them seen just once. This material consisted of unstimulated CD4+ T cells sorted from spleen or lymph node cells, taken before intestinal transplant. These receptor sequences come from a human donor who received an intestinal transplant.

This rearrangement joins TRBV10-3 to TRBJ2-6; 7 nucleotides align to TRBD1. The ends lost 8 bases at V and 0 bases at J; junction bases unmatched: 16. The CDR3 runs to 19 residues. CDR1 and CDR2 (germline): ENHRY, SYGVKD. CDR3 DNA: TGTGCCATCGGCCAACTTAACCGGGACAGAGACTCTGGGGCCAACGTCCTGACTTTC. Its translation: CAIGQLNRDRDSGANVLTF.

For this clone: The junction and the germline gene differ at one end; a read error may be behind it. The J gene is TRBJ1-3, the V gene TRBV27; no clear D. CDR1 is MNHEY and CDR2 is SMNVEV in the germline V gene (reference sequence). There are 19 residues in the CDR3. The CDR3 loop reads CASTLPGEGGRCSGNTIYF. In DNA form, the CDR3 reads TGTGCCAGCACTTTACCCGGGGAAGGCGGGAGATGCTCTGGAAACACCATATATTTT.

The gene calls are TRBV28 and TRBJ2-3; 11 bases agree with TRBD2. Germline trimming cut 6 bases from V and 4 bases from J; bases unmatched to any gene: 6. This CDR3 is 15 amino acids long. Germline CDR1 MDHEN, CDR2 SYDVKM. CDR3 DNA: TGTGCCAGCAGACGGCGACTAGCGGGGTCAGATACGCAGTATTTT. Amino acids: CASRRRLAGSDTQYF. Full variable domain (missing parts from reference TRBV28 and TRBJ2-3): DVKVTQSSRYLVKRTGEKVFLECVQDMDHENMFWYRQDPGLGLRLIYFSYDVKMKEKGDIPEGYSVSREKKERFSLILESASTNQTSMYLCASRRRLAGSDTQYFGPGTRLTVL.

V gene TRBV7-2 combines with J gene TRBJ2-1, with 11 bases matching TRBD2. The CDR3 consists of 15 residues. V trimming: 3 bases; J trimming: 6 bases; junction bases outside the gene matches: 4. The germline V gene encodes CDR1 SGHTA and CDR2 FQGNSA. The CDR3: CASSFTSGSSNEQFF. The CDR3 DNA is TGTGCCAGCAGCTTCACTAGCGGGAGTAGCAATGAGCAGTTCTTC. Full variable domain (rest looked up from reference TRBV7-2 and TRBJ2-1): GAGVSQSPSNKVTEKGKDVELRCDPISGHTALYWYRQSLGQGLEFLIYFQGNSAPDKSGLPSDRFSAERTGGSVSTLTIQRTQQEDSAVYLCASSFTSGSSNEQFFGPGTRLTVL.

This chain connects TRBV30 to TRBJ2-7; possible D gene TRBD2, 7 bases. This CDR3 region has 12 residues. The germline V gene has CDR1 GTSNPN and CDR2 SVGIG (reference sequence). CDR3 DNA sequence: TGTGCAGGGAGGCGGGGGCCCTACGAGCAGTACTTC. Translation: CAGRRGPYEQYF.

The genes are TRBV30 and TRBJ2-2; no definite D call. Germline lookup yields CDR1 GTSNPN and CDR2 SVGIG (reference sequence). CDR3 length: 13 residues. Trimming took 1 base from V and 0 from J, leaving 3 bases between them. The CDR3 DNA is TGTGCCTGGAGTGCGGCGAACACCGGGGAGCTGTTTTTT. Amino acid sequence: CAWSAANTGELFF.

This chain joins TRBV19 and TRBJ2-7; 9 positions agree with TRBD1. V shed 5 bases, J shed 0 bases, and the junction held 5 bases outside the gene matches. The germline CDR1 and CDR2 sequences are LNHDA and SQIVND (reference sequence). CDR3 length equals 15 residues. The CDR3, as DNA: TGTGCCAGTAGTCACAGGGGGCGACCCTCCTACGAGCAGTACTTC. Its protein is CASSHRGRPSYEQYF.

This chain uses TRBV14 with TRBJ1-6; a weak D match, TRBD1 (5 bases). The CDR3 runs 14 residues. Germline V CDR1 and CDR2: SGHDN, FVKESK. V was shortened by 3 bases and J by 8 bases, with 11 bases between the two germline ends. CDR3 protein: CASSQGREYSPLHF. The CDR3 DNA is TGTGCCAGCAGCCAGGGCAGGGAATATTCACCCCTCCACTTT.

The J gene is TRBJ2-5, the V gene TRBV19; 7 bases are shared with TRBD1. Trimming at V came to 5 bases and at J to 3 bases, leaving 3 bases not matched to a gene. This CDR3 is 13 amino acids long. Germline V gene sequence: CDR1 LNHDA, CDR2 SQIVND (reference sequence). This CDR3 is CASSPGTEETQYF. CDR3 nucleotides: TGTGCCAGTAGTCCGGGGACAGAAGAGACCCAGTACTTC.